This TCR beta chain came from a study of human T cells and chemical hapten exposure. The wider study: Patch tests delivered 0.01% DPC to the upper back and were evaluated at 6 days. Per-sample variation in TCR yield stemmed mainly from small pooled library volume differences.

Time point meaning: patch test 3, about 24 weeks after DPC sensitization. The treatment here: therapeutic diphenylcyclopropenone sensitization with weekly scalp DPC. Each donor was an alopecia patient between 18 and 70 years of age who qualified for DPC. Someone pulled total RNA out of unfractionated whole blood. TCRdb passed the RACE reads through MiXCR, listing each CDR3 protein once. Found here are roughly 97,000 distinct CDR3 sequences, 25% to 35% of them singletons; the top ten hold around 10%. Per germline, CDR1 SSHAT and CDR2 FNYEAQ (reference sequence). The CDR3 length is 15 residues. V was pared by 6 bases and J by 2 bases, with 15 bases between.

This receptor was taken from a man aged 35 to 55 with alopecia areata. Some clones in this sample may be carry-over from other donors' samples. The V and J genes are TRBV7-7 and TRBJ2-3, with D possibly TRBD1 on 6 matching bases. The source was whole blood, collected in connection with sensitization to the hapten diphenylcyclopropenone (DPC). The CDR3 DNA reads TGTGCCAGCAGTAGAGGACAGTCCTTCACAGATACGCAGTATTTT. Protein product: CASSRGQSFTDTQYF.